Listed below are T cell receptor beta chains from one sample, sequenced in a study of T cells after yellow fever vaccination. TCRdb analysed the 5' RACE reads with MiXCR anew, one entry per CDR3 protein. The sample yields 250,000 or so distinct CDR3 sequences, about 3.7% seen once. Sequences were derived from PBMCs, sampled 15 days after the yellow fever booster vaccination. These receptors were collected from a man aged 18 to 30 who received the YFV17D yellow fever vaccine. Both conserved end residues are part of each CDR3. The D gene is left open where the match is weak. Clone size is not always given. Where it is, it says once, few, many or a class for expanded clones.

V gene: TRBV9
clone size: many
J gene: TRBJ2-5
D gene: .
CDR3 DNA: TGTGCCAGCAGCGTACAAGGAGGGGGTGAGACCCAGTACTTC
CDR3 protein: CASSVQGGGETQYF

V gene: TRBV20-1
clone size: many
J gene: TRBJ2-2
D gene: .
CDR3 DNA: TGCAGTGCTAGAGCCCCCTCCACCGGGGAGCTGTTTTTT
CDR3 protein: CSARAPSTGELFF

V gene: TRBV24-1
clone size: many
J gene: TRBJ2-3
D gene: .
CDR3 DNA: TGTGCCACCAGTGATGGGGGACTTGTCACAGATACGCAGTATTTT
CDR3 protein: CATSDGGLVTDTQYF

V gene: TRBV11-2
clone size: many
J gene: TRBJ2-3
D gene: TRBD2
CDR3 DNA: TGTGCCAGCAGCTTTTCCGGGGGGATTAGCACAGATACGCAGTATTTT
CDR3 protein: CASSFSGGISTDTQYF

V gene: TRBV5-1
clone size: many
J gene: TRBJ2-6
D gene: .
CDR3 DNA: TGCGCCAGCAGCTTGGAACTGGCCGGGGCCAACGTCCTGACTTTC
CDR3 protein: CASSLELAGANVLTF

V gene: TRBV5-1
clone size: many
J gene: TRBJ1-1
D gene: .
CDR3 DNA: TGCGCCAGCAGCTTGGATCGGGGAATGAACACTGAAGCTTTCTTT
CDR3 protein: CASSLDRGMNTEAFF

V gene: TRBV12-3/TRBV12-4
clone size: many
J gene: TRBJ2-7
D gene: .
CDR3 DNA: TGTGCCAGCAGTTTGGGGGGGGCCCTCTCCTACGAGCAGTACTTC
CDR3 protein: CASSLGGALSYEQYF

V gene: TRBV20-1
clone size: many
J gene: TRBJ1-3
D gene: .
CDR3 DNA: TGCAGTGCTAGAGATGTCACATACTCTGGAAACACCATATATTTT
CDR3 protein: CSARDVTYSGNTIYF

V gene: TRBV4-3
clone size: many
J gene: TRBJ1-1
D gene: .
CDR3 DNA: TGCGCCAGCAGCCAAGAGGCCCATTTTAATGTCGCTTTCTTT
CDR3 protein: CASSQEAHFNVAFF

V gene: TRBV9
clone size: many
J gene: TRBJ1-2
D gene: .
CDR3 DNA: TGTGCCAGCAGCGTAGCAGGGAATAACTATGGCTACACCTTC
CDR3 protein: CASSVAGNNYGYTF

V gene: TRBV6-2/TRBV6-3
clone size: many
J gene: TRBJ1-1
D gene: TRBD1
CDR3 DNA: TGTGCCAGCAGTTTTAGGGGGCTAATGAACACTGAAGCTTTCTTT
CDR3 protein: CASSFRGLMNTEAFF

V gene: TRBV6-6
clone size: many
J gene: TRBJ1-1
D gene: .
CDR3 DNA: TGTGCCAGCAGTTATGTGCCTGACACTGAAGCTTTCTTT
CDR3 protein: CASSYVPDTEAFF

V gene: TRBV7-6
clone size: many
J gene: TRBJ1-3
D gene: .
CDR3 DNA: TGTGCCAGCAGCTTTGAGGGGACTGGAAACACCATATATTTT
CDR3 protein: CASSFEGTGNTIYF

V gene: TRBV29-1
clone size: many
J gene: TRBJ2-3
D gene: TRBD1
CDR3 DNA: TGCAGCGTTGAGACTTGGGACAGGGGACTCCTAGCACAAGATACGCAGTATTTT
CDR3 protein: CSVETWDRGLLAQDTQYF

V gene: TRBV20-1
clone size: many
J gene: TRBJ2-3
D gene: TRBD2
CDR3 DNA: TGCAGTGCTAGAGATCTAGCGGATTTCACAGATACGCAGTATTTT
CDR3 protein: CSARDLADFTDTQYF

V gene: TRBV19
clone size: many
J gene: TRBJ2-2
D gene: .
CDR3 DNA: TGTGCCAGTAGTCCGGGACCCACCACCGGGGAGCTGTTTTTT
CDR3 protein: CASSPGPTTGELFF

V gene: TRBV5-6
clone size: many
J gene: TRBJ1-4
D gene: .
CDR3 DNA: TGTGCCAGCAGCTTAAGGGCCGGAAAACTGTTTTTT
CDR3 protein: CASSLRAGKLFF

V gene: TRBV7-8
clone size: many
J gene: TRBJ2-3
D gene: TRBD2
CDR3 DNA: TGTGCCAGCAGCGCTGAGCTAGCGGCGGATCTCCCAGATACGCAGTATTTT
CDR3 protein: CASSAELAADLPDTQYF

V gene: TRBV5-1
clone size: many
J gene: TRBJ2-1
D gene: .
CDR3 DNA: TGCGCCAGCAGCGATCAGGGAGGCGGCAATGAGCAGTTCTTC
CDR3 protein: CASSDQGGGNEQFF

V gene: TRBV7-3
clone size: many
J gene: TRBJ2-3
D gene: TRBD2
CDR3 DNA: TGTGCCAGCAGCTTTCAGACTAGCGCCGATACGCAGTATTTT
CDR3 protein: CASSFQTSADTQYF

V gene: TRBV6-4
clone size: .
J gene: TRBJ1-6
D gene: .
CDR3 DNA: TGTGCCAGCAGTGACTCGGGGATTGGGAATTCACCCCCCCACTTT
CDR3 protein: CASSDSGIGNSPPHF

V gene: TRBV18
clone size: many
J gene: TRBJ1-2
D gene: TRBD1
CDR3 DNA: TGTGCCAGCTCGCCCCTGACCGGGACAGGGGTTCATGGCTACACCTTC
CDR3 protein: CASSPLTGTGVHGYTF

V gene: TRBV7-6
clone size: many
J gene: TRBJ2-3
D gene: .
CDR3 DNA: TGTGCCAGCAGCTTAGGGTCAGTCCCCACGGGTACGCAGTATTTT
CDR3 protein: CASSLGSVPTGTQYF

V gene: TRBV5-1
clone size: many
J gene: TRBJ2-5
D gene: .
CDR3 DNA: TGCGCCAGCAGCGATCCCCAGAAAGAGACCCAGTACTTC
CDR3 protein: CASSDPQKETQYF

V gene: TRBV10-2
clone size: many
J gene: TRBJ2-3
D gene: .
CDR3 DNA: TGCGCCAGCAGCTCACTAGCTGTCGGGCCAGATACGCAGTATTTT
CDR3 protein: CASSSLAVGPDTQYF

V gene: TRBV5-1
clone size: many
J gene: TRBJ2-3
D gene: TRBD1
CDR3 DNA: TGCGCCAGCAGCTTGACAGGGGCGCGGACAGATACGCAGTATTTT
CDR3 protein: CASSLTGARTDTQYF

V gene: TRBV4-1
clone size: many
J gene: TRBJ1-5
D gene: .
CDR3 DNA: TGCGCCAGCAGCCAAGATATAATTCGGGGGTGGCAGCCCCAGCATTTT
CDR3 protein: CASSQDIIRGWQPQHF

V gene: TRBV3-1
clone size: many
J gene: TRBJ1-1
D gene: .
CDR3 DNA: TGTGCCAGCAGCCAAGGGAGGTGGGGTCTTGGCACTGAAGCTTTCTTT
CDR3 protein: CASSQGRWGLGTEAFF

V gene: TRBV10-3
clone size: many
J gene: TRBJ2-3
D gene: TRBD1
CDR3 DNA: TGTGCCATCACCACGCCAGGGGGTTCTAGCACAGATACGCAGTATTTT
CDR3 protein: CAITTPGGSSTDTQYF

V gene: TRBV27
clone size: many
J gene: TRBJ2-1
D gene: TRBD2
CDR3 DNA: TGTGCCAGCAGTTTCAAGCGGGGGGATTACAATGAGCAGTTCTTC
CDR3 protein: CASSFKRGDYNEQFF

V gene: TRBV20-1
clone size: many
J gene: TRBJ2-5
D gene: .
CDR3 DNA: TGCAGTGCTAGAGATCGGGCAGGCTGGGAGACCCAGTACTTC
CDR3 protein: CSARDRAGWETQYF

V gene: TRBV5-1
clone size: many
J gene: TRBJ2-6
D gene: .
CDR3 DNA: TGCGCCAGCAGCTCCGGCGGGTCTGGGGCCAACGTCCTGACTTTC
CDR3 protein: CASSSGGSGANVLTF

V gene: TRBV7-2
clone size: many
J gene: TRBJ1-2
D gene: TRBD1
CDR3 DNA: TGTGCCAGCAAAGGAGTGGGACAGGCCTATGGCTACACCTTC
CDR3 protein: CASKGVGQAYGYTF

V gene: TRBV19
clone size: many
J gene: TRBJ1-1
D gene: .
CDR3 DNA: TGTGCCAGTAGTATAGTGTCGAACACTGAAGCTTTCTTT
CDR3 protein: CASSIVSNTEAFF

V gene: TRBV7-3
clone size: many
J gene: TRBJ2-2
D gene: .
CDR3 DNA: TGTGCCAGCAGCTCCGGGTGGACCGGGGAGCTGTTTTTT
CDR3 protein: CASSSGWTGELFF

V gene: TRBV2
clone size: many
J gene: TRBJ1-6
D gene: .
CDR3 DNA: TGTGCCAGCAGTGTGAGCAATCCGGGGCTCAGGACGGATTCACCCCTCCACTTT
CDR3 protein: CASSVSNPGLRTDSPLHF

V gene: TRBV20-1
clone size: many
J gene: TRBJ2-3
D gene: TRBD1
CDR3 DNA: TGCAGTGCTAGTCGACCCGGGACAGGGAGGATGGCAGATACGCAGTATTTT
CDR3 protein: CSASRPGTGRMADTQYF

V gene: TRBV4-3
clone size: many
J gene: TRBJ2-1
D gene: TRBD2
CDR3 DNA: TGCGCCAGCAGCCGCCAAGTTTTAGCGGGGGCCCTTAGCGATGAGCAGTTCTTC
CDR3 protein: CASSRQVLAGALSDEQFF

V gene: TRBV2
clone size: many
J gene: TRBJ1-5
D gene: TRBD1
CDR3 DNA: TGTGCCAGCAGTGGGACAGGGGGCGCGAGCAATCAGCCCCAGCATTTT
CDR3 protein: CASSGTGGASNQPQHF

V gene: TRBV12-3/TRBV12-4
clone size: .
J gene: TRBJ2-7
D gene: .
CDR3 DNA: TGTGCCAGCAGAGCAAGGGTAGGGTACGAGCAGTACTTC
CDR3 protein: CASRARVGYEQYF

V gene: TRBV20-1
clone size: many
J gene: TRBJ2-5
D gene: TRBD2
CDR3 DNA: TGCAGTGCGAGACCCCCTAGCGGGAACCAAGAGACCCAGTACTTC
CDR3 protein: CSARPPSGNQETQYF

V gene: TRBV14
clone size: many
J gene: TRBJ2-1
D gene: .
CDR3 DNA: TGTGCCAGCAGCCAAGATCTCCTGCCGTACAATGAGCAGTTCTTC
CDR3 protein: CASSQDLLPYNEQFF

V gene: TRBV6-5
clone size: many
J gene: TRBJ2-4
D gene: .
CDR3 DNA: TGTGCCAGCAGTTACTCGATTAAACAGGGACGGGACATTCAGTACTTC
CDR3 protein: CASSYSIKQGRDIQYF

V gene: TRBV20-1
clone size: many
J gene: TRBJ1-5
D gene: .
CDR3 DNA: TGCAGTGCTAGAGATCCGGGCAGGGGCGGCAATCAGCCCCAGCATTTT
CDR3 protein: CSARDPGRGGNQPQHF

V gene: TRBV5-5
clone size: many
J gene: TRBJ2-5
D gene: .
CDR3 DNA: TGTGCCAGCAGCCCCGCCCCCCAAACGGTCCAAGAGACCCAGTACTTC
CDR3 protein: CASSPAPQTVQETQYF

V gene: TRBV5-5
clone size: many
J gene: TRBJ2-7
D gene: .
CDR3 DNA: TGTGCCAGCAGCTTGGCCGGGGCGGTTGCATACGAGCAGTACTTC
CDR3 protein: CASSLAGAVAYEQYF